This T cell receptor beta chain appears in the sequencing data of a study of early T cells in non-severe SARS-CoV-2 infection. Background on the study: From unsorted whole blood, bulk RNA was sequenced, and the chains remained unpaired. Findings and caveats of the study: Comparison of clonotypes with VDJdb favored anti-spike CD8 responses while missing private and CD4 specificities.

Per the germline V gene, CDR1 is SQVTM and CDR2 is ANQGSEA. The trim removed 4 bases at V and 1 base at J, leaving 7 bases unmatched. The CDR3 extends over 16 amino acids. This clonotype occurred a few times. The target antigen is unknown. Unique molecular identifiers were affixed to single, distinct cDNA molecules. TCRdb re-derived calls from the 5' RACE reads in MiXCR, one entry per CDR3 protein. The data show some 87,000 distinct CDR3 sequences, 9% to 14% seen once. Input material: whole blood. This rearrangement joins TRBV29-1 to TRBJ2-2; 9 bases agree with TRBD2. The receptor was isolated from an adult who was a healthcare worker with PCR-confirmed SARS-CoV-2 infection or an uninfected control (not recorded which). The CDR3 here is CSVAGTTSGNTGELFF. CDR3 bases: TGCAGCGTTGCGGGGACGACTAGCGGGAACACCGGGGAGCTGTTTTTT.